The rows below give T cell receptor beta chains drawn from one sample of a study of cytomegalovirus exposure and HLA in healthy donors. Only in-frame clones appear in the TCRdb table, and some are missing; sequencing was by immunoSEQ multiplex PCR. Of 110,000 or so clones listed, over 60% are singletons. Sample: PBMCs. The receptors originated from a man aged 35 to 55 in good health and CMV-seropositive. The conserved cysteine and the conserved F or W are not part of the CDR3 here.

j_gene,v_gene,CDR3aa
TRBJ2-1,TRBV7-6,ASSPTSGAQSSYNEQF
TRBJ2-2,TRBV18,ASSPPGGRDTGELF
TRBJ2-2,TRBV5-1,ASSLDSGGYTGELF
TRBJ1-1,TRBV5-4,ASHYQGGTEAF
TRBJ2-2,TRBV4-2,ASSQDERELF
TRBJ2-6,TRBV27,ASTRQGTSGTQRANVLT
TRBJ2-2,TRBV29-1,SVAGKGAGELF
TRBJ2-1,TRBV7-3,ASSSGTSGYNEQF
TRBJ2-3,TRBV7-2,ASRQTGFRDTQY
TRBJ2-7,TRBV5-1,ASRQGYEQY
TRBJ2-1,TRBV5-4,ASSLGHPSSYNEQF
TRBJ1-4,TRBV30,AWNEGVAKLF
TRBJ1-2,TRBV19,ASSTGPTGSLF
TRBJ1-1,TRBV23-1,ASTRRDGNTEAF
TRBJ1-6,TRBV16,ASSQAKGNSPLH
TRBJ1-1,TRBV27,ASSLWEGATEAF
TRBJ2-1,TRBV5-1,ASSLGLEQF